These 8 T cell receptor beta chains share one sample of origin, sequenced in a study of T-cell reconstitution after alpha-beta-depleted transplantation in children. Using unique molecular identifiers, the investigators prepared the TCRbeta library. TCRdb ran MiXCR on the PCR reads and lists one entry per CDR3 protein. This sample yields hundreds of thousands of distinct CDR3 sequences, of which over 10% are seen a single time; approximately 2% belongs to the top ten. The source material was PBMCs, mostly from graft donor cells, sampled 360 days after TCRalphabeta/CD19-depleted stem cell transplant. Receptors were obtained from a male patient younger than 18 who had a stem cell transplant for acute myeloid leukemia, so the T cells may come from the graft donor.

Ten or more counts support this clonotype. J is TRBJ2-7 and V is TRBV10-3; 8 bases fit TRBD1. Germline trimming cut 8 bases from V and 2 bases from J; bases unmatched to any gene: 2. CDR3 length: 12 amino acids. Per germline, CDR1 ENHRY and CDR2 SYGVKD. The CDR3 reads CAIAQGAYEQYF. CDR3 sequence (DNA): TGTGCCATCGCACAGGGGGCCTACGAGCAGTACTTC.

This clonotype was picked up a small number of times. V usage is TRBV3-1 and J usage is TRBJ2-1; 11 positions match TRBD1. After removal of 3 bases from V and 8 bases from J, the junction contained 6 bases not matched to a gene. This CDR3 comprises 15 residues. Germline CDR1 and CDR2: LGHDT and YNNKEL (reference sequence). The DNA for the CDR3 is TGTGCCAGCAGCCATCGGGACAGGGGGATCGATGAGCAGTTCTTC. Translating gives CASSHRDRGIDEQFF.

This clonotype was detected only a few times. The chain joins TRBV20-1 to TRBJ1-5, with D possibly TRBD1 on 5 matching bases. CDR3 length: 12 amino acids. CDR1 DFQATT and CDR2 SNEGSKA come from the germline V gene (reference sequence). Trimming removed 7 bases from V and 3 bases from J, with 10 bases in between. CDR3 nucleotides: TGCAGTGTCCAGGGTCACAATCAGCCCCAGCATTTT. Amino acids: CSVQGHNQPQHF.

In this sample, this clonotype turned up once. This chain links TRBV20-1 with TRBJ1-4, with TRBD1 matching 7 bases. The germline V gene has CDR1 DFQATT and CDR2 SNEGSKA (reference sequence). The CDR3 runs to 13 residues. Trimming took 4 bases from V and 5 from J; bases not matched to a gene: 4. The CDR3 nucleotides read TGCAGTGCTACGGGACAGACAAATGAAAAACTGTTTTTT. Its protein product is CSATGQTNEKLFF.

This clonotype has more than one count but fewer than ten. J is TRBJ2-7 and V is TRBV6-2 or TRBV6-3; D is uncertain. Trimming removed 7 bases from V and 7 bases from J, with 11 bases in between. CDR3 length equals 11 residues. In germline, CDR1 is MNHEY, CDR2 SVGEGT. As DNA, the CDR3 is TGTGCCAGCACCGACCTGGGGGAGCAGTACTTC. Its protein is CASTDLGEQYF.

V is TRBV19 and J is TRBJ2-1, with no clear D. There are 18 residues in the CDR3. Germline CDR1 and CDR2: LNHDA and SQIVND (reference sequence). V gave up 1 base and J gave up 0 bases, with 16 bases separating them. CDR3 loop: CASSIGFSQWNSYNEQFF. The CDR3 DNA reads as TGTGCCAGTAGTATAGGGTTTTCCCAGTGGAACTCCTACAATGAGCAGTTCTTC.

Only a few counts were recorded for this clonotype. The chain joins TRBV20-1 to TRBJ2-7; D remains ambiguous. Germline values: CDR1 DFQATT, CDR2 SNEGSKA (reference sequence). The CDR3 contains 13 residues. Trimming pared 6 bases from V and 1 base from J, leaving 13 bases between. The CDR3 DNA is TGCAGTGCAACCCCATATCCTTCCTACGAGCAGTACTTC. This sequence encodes CSATPYPSYEQYF.

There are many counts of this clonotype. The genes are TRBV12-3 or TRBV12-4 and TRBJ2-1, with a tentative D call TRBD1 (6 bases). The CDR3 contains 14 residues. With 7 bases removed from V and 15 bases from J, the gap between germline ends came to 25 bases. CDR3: CASTLGGGKGYTFF. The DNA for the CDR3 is TGTGCCAGCACCTTAGGTGGGGGCAAAGGGTATACGTTCTTC.